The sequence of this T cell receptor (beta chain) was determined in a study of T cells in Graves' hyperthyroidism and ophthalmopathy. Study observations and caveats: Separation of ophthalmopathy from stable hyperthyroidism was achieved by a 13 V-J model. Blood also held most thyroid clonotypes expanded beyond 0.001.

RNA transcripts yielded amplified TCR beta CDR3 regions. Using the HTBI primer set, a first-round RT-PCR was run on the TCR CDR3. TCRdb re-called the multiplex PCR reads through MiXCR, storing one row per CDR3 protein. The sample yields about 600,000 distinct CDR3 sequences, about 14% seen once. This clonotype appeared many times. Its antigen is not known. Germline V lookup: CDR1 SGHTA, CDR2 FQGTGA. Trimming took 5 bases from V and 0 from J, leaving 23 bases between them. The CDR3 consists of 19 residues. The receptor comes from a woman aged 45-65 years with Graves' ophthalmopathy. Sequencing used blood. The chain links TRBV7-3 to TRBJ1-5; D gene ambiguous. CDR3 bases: TGTGCCAGCAGCATGCTTTACCCACCCGGTGAGAATAGCAATCAGCCCCAGCATTTT. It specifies CASSMLYPPGENSNQPQHF.